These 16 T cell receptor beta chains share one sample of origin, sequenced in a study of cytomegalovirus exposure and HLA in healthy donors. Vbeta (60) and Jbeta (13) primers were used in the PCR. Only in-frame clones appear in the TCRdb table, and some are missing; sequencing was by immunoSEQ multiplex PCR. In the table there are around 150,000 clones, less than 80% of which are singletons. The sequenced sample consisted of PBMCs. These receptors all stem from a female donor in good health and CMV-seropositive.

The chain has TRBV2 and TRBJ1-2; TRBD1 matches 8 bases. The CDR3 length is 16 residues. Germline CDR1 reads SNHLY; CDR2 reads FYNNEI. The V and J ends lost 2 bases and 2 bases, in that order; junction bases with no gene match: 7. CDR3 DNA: TGTGCCAGCAGTGAAAGGCAGGGGGCGGTCAACTATGGCTACACCTTC. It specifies CASSERQGAVNYGYTF.

The CDR3 DNA sequence: TGTTTTTTTTTCAAGCAGAAGGCGGCATACGAGCAGTACTTC. Translated: CFFFKQKAAYEQYF. V and J are TRBV30 and TRBJ2-7; D uncertain. From germline, CDR1 is GTSNPN and CDR2 SVGIG (reference sequence). CDR3 length: 14 residues.

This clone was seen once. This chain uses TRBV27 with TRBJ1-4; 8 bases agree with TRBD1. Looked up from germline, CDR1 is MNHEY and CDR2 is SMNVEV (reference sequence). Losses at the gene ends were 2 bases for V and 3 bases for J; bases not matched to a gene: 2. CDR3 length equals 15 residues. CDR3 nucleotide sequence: TGTGCCAGCAGTTTACGACAGGGGTCTAATGAAAAACTGTTTTTT. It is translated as CASSLRQGSNEKLFF. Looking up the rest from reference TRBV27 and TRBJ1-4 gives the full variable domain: EAQVTQNPRYLITVTGKKLTVTCSQNMNHEYMSWYRQDPGLGLRQIYYSMNVEVTDKGDVPEGYKVSRKEKRNFPLILESPSPNQTSLYFCASSLRQGSNEKLFFGSGTQLSVL.

The CDR3 spells CASSSLLGGEQFF. The CDR3 region has the DNA TGTGCCAGCAGCTCCCTATTAGGCGGTGAGCAGTTCTTC. The chain carries TRBV7-3 and TRBJ2-1; D gene ambiguous. The V gene lost 4 bases and the J gene lost 9 bases, with 13 bases spanning the gap. The germline V gene has CDR1 SGHTA and CDR2 FQGTGA. This CDR3 contains 13 residues.

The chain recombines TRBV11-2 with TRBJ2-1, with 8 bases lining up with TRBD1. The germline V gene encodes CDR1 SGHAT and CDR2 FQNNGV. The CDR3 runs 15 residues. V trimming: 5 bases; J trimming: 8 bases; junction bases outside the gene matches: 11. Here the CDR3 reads CASSLGTGVTDEQFF. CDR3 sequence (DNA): TGTGCCAGCAGCCTTGGGACAGGCGTAACGGATGAGCAGTTCTTC.

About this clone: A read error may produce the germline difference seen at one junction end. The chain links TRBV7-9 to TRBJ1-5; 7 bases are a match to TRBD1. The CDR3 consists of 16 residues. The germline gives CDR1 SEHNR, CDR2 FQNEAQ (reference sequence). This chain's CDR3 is CSSSLFTGASNQPQHF. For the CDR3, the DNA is TGTTCCAGCAGCTTATTCACAGGGGCTAGCAATCAGCCCCAGCATTTT.

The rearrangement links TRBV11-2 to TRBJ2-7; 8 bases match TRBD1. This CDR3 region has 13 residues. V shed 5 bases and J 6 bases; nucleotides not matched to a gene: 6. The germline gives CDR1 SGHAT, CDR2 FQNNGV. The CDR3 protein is CASSEDRVGEQYF. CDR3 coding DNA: TGTGCCAGCAGCGAGGACAGGGTTGGCGAGCAGTACTTC.

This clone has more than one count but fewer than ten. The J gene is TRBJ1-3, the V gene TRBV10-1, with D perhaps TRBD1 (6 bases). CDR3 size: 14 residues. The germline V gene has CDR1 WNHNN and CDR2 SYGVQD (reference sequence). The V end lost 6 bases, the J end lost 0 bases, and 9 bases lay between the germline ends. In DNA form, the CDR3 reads TGCGCCAGCAGCGGACAGAACTCTGGAAACACCATATATTTT. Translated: CASSGQNSGNTIYF.

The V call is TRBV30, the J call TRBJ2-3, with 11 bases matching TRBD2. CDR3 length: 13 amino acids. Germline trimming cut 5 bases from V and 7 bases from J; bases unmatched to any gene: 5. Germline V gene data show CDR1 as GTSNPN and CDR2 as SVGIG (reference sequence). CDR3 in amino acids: CAWVGTSGYTQYF. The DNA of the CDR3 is TGTGCCTGGGTGGGGACTAGCGGCTATACGCAGTATTTT.

CDR3 DNA sequence: TGTGCCAGCAGCTTATCCTCCGTTTGGCATGAGCAGTTCTTC. The encoded protein is CASSLSSVWHEQFF. The chain carries TRBV7-9 and TRBJ2-1, with unresolved D. Germline V gene lookup returns CDR1 SEHNR and CDR2 FQNEAQ (reference sequence). V was cut by 2 bases and J by 8 bases, with 13 bases left in between. The CDR3 totals 14 residues.

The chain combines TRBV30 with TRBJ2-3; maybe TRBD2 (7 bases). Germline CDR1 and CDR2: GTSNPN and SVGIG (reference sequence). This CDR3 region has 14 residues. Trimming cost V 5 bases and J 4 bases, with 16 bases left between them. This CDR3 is CAWAPGGIADTQYF. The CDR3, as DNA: TGTGCCTGGGCCCCGGGGGGCATCGCAGATACGCAGTATTTT.

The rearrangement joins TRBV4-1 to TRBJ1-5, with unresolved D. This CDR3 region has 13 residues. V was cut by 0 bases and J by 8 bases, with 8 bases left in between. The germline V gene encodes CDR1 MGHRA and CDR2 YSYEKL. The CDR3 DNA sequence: TGCGCCAGCAGCCAAGATGTCGCGGAGCCCCAGCATTTT. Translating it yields CASSQDVAEPQHF.

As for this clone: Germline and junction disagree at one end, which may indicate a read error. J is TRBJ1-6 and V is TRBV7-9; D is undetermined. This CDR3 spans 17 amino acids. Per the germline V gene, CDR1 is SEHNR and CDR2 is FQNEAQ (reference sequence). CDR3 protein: CSSSPPRASSYNSPLHF. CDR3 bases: TGTTCCAGCAGCCCCCCGCGAGCGAGCTCCTATAATTCACCCCTCCACTTT.

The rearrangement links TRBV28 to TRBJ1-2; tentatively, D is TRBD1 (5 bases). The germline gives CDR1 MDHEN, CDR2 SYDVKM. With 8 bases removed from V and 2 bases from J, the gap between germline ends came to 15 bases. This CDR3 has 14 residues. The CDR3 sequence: CASRAGLRNYGYTF. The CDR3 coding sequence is TGTGCCAGCCGCGCGGGACTGCGGAACTATGGCTACACCTTC.

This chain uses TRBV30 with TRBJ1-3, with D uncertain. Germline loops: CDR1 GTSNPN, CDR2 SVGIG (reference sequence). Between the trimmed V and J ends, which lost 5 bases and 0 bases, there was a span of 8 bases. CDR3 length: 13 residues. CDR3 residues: CAWAQASGNTIYF. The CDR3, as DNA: TGTGCCTGGGCGCAGGCCTCTGGAAACACCATATATTTT.

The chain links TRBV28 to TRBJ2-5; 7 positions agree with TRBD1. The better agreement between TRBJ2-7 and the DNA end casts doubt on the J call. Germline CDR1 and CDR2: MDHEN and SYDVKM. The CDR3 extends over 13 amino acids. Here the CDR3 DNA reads TGTGCCAGCAGTTTGGCAGGGGGATACGAGCAGTACTTC. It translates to CASSLAGGYEQYF.